In its sample, the clone carrying this T cell receptor beta chain was seen once. Its antigen is unidentified. Sequencing used immunoSEQ multiplex PCR; TCRdb keeps in-frame clones, though not all of them. The sample shows roughly 40,000 clones, approximately 90% of them seen only once. The entry originates in a study of a mutant IDH1 vaccine in newly diagnosed glioma. Germline loops: CDR1 SQVTM, CDR2 ANQGSEA. Trimming took off 6 bases at V and 7 bases at J, with 18 bases between the two ends. The CDR3 totals 14 residues. Time point reported: week 5, during vaccination. Doses of 300 ug of mutant IDH1 20-mer peptide were given with topical imiquimod.

This receptor was obtained from a man aged 50 to 59 with glioma. The material sequenced was PBMCs, taken from a glioma patient whose treatment included an IDH1 peptide vaccine. V is TRBV29-1 and J is TRBJ1-4, with D perhaps TRBD1 (6 bases). In DNA form, the CDR3 reads TGCAGCGTCAGGGGTGGAACCCATTCTGAAAAACTGTTTTTT. Protein: CSVRGGTHSEKLFF.